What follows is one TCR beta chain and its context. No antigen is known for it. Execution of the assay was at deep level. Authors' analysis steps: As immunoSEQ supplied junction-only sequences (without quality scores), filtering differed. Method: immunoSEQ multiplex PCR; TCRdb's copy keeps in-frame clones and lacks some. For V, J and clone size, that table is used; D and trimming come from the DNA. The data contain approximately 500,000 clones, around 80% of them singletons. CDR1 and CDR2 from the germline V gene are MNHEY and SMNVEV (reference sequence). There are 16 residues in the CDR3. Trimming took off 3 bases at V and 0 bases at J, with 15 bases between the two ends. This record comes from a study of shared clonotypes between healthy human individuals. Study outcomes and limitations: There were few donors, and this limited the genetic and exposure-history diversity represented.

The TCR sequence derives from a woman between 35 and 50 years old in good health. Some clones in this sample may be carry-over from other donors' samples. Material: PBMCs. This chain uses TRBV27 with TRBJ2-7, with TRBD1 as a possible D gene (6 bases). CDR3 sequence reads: CASSLVGARGSYEQYF. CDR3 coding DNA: TGTGCCAGCAGTTTGGTCGGTGCCAGGGGCTCCTACGAGCAGTACTTC.